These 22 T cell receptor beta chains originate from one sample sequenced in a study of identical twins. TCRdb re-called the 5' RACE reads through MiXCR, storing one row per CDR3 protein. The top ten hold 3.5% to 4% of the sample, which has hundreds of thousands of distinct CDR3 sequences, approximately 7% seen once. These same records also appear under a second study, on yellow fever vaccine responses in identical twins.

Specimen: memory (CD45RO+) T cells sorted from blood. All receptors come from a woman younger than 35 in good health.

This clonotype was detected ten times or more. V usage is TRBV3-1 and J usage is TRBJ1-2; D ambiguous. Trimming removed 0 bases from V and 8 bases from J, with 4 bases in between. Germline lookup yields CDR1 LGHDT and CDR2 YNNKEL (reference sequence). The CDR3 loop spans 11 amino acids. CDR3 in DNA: TGTGCCAGCAGCCAAGAGGGAGGCTACACCTTC. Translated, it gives CASSQEGGYTF.

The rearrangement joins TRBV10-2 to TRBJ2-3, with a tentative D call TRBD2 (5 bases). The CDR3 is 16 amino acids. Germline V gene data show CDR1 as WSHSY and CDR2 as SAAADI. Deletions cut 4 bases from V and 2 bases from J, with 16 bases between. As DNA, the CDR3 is TGCGCCAGCAGTGTACGGCAGCGGTTCCCCACAGATACGCAGTATTTT. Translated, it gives CASSVRQRFPTDTQYF.

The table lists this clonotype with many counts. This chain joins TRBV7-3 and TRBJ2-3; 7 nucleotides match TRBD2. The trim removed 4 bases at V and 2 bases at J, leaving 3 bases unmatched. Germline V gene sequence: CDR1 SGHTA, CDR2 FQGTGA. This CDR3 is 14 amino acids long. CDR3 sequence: CASSSGLPTDTQYF. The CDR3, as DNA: TGTGCCAGCAGCTCGGGACTACCCACAGATACGCAGTATTTT.

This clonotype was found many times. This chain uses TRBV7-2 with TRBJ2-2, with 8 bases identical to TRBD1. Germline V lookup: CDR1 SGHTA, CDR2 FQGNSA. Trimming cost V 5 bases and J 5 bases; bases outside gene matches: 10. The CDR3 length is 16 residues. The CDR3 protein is CASSPWTGSGTGELFF. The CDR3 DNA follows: TGTGCCAGCAGCCCATGGACAGGGAGTGGGACCGGGGAGCTGTTTTTT.

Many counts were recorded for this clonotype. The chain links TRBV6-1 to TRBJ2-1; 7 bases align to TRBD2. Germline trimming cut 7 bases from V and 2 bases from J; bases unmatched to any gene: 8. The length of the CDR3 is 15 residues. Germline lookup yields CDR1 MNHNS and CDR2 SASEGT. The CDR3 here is CASTPAGKPYNEQFF. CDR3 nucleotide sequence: TGTGCCAGCACCCCAGCGGGGAAACCCTACAATGAGCAGTTCTTC.

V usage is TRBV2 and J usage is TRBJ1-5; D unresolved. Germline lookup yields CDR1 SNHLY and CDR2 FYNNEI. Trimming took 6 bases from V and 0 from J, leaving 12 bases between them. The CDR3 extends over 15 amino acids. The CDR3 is CASRIRVLSNQPQHF. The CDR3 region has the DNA TGTGCCAGCAGAATTAGGGTGCTTAGCAATCAGCCCCAGCATTTT.

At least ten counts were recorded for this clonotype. CDR3 nucleotides: TGTGCCACCACAGGGGATTGGCAGTACGTC. Protein: CATTGDWQYV. The chain carries TRBV24-1 and TRBJ2-7; TRBD1 is a possible D gene (6 bases). Germline values: CDR1 KGHDR, CDR2 SFDVKD. The CDR3 has 10 residues. V was cut by 8 bases and J by 9 bases, with 10 bases left in between.

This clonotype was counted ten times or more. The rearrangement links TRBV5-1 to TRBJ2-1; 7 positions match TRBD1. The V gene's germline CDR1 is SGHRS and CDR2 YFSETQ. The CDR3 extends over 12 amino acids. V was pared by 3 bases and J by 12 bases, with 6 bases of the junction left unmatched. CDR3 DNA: TGCGCCAGCAGCTCGCTAGACAGGGTGCAGTTCTTC. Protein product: CASSSLDRVQFF.

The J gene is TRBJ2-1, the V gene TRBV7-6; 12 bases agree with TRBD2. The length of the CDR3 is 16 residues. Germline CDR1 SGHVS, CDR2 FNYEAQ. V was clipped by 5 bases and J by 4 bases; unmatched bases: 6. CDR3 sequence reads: CASSPRLAGEYNEQFF. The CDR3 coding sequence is TGTGCCAGCAGCCCCCGACTAGCGGGGGAGTACAATGAGCAGTTCTTC.

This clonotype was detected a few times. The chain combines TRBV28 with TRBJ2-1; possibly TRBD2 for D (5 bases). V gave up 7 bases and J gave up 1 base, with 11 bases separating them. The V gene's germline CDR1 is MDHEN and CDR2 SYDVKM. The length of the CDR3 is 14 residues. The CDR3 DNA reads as TGTGCCAGCACTCCCGACTATTCCTACAATGAGCAGTTCTTC. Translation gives CASTPDYSYNEQFF.

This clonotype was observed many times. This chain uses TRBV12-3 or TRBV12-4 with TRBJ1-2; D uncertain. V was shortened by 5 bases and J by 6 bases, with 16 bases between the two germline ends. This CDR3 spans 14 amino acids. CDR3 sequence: CASSPRKGRNGYTF. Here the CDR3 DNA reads TGTGCCAGCAGTCCCAGGAAGGGTCGGAATGGCTACACCTTC.

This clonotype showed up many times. DNA of the CDR3: TGTGCCAGCAGTTACACGGGCGAGCCCTCGTATGGCTACACCTTC. Amino acid sequence: CASSYTGEPSYGYTF. The chain links TRBV6-5 to TRBJ1-2; D not certain. The V gene's germline CDR1 is MNHEY and CDR2 SVGAGI. The V end was cut by 2 bases, the J end by 5 bases, with 15 bases between. This CDR3 spans 15 amino acids.

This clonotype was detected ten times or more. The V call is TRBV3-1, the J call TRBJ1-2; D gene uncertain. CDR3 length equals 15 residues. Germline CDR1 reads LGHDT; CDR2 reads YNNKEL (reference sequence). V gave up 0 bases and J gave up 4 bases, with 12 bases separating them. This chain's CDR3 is CASSQDLTEGYGYTF. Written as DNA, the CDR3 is TGTGCCAGCAGCCAAGATCTGACTGAGGGCTATGGCTACACCTTC.

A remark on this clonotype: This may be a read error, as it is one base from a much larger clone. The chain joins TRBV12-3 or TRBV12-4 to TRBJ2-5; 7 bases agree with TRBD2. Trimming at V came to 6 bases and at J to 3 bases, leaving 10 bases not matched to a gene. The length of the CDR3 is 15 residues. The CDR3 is CASSWSSSGKETQYF. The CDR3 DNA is TGTGCCAGCAGCTGGAGCTCTAGCGGCAAAGAGACCCAGTACTTC.

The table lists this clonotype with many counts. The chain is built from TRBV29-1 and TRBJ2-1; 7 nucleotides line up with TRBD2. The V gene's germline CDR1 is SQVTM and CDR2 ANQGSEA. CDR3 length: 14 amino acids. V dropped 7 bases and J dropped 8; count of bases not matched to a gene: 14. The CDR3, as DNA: TGCAGCGCGAAGCGGGGTGGGACTTTCGATGAGCAGTTCTTC. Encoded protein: CSAKRGGTFDEQFF.

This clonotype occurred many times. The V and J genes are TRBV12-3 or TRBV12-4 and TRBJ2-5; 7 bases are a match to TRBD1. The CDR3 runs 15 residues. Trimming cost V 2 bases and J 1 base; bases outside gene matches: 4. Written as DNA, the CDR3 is TGTGCCAGCAGTTTACGGGGACAGATCCAAGAGACCCAGTACTTC. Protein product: CASSLRGQIQETQYF.

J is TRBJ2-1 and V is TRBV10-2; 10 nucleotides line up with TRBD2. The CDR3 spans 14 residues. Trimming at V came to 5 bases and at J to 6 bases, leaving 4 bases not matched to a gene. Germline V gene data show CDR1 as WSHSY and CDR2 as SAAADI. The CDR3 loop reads CASSLAGAGNEQFF. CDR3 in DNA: TGCGCCAGCAGTCTAGCGGGGGCTGGCAATGAGCAGTTCTTC.

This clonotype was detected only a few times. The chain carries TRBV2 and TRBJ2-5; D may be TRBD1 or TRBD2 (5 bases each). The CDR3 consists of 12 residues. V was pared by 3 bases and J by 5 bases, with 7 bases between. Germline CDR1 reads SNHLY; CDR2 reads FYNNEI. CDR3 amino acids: CASSDEGETQYF. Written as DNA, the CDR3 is TGTGCCAGCAGTGATGAGGGGGAGACCCAGTACTTC.

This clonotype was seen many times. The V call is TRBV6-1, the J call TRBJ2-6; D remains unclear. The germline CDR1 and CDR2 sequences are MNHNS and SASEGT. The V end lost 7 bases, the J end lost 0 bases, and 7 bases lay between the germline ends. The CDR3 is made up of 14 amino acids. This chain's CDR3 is CASTLSSGANVLTF. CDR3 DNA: TGTGCCAGCACTCTGAGCTCTGGGGCCAACGTCCTGACTTTC.

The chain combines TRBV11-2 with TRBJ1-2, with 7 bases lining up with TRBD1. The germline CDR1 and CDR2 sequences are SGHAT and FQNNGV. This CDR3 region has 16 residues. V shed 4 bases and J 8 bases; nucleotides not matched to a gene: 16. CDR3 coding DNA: TGTGCCAGCAGCTCCCCCTCCGCGGGGACCAGGGGGGGCTACACCTTC. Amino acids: CASSSPSAGTRGGYTF.

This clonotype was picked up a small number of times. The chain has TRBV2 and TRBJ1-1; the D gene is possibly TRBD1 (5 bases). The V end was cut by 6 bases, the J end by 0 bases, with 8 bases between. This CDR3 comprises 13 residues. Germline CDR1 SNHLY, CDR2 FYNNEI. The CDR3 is CASRGDVNTEAFF. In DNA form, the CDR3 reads TGTGCCAGCAGGGGGGATGTGAACACTGAAGCTTTCTTT.

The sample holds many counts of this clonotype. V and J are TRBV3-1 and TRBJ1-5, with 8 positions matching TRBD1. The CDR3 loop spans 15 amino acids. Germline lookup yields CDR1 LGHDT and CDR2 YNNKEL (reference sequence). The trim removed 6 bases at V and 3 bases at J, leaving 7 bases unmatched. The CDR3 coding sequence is TGTGCCAGCAGGGATGGGACAGGCCCCAATCAGCCCCAGCATTTT. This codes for CASRDGTGPNQPQHF.